The clone carrying this T cell receptor (beta chain) was counted between two and nine times. What it binds is unknown. The CDR3 is 13 amino acids. CDR1 is SEHNR and CDR2 is FQNEAQ in the germline V gene (reference sequence). Trimming removed 0 bases from V and 6 bases from J, with 6 bases in between. This sample is part of a study of T-cell memory formation after mild COVID-19. Looking at the study overall: TCR clusters mostly belonged to single donors.

TCRdb reprocessed the 5' RACE reads via MiXCR and lists one record per CDR3 protein. The sample holds 400,000 to 500,000 distinct CDR3 sequences, around 19% seen once. Points from the study as a whole: Some responding clones appeared in pre-infection memory, suggesting cross-reactive memory joined. Chiefly within CM and EM were the contracting CD4+ clones; CD8+ ones were within EMRA.

Sequencing used PBMCs or a T cell subset sorted from them (not recorded which). This chain uses TRBV7-9 with TRBJ1-5; unclear D gene. This TCR was sampled from an adult woman who had mild COVID-19 (a few samples of this study predate the infection). Cell type and time point are not known. CDR3 nucleotide sequence: TGTGCCAGCAGCTTAGCGCCGGGTCAGCCCCAGCATTTT. It specifies CASSLAPGQPQHF. The full variable domain, rest sourced from reference TRBV7-9 and TRBJ1-5, is DTGVSQNPRHKITKRGQNVTFRCDPISEHNRLYWYRQTLGQGPEFLTYFQNEAQLEKSRLLSDRFSAERPKGSFSTLEIQRTEQGDSAMYLCASSLAPGQPQHFGDGTRLSIL.